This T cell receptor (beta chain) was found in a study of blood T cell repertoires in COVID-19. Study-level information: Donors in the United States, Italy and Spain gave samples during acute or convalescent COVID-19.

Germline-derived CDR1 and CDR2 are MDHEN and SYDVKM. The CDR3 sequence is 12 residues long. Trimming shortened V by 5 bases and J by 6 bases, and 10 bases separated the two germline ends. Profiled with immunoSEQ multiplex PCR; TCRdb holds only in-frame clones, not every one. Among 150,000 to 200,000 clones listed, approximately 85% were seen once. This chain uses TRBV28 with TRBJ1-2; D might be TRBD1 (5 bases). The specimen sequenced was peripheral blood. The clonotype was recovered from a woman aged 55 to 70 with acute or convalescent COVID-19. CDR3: CASSQGMNGYTF. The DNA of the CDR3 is TGTGCCAGCAGTCAGGGCATGAATGGCTACACCTTC.